The present TCR beta chain was sequenced within a study of shared clonotypes between healthy human individuals. General study results and limits: Only blood was sampled, and tissue TCR repertoires likely differ from blood ones.

Note on this clone: Its antigen remains unknown.

The protocol was immunoSEQ multiplex PCR, while the TCRdb copy is restricted to in-frame clones and leaves out a portion. Counted here are some 1.5 million clones, 95% to 99% occurring once; the ten biggest clones make up less than 0.55%. The CDR3 runs 13 residues. CDR1 SGHDN and CDR2 FVKESK come from the germline V gene. V was trimmed by 3 bases and J by 9 bases, leaving 14 bases between them. J is TRBJ1-2 and V is TRBV14; D unresolved. This clonotype was obtained from a man aged 25 to 40 in good health. The sequenced sample was naive CD4+ T cells sorted from blood. The subset denotes: CD45RA+ positively selected. The CDR3 spells CASSQGYVYSYTF. The CDR3 DNA follows: TGTGCCAGCAGCCAGGGTTACGTCTACAGCTACACCTTC.